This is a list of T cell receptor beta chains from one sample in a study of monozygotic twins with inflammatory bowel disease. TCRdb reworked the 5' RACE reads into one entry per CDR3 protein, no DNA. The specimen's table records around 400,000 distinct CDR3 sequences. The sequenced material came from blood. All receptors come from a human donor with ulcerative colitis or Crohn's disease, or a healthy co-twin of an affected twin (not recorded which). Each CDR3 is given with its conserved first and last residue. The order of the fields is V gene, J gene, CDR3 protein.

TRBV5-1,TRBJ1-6,CASSVQGVNSPLHF
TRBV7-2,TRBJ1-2,CASSFRRQTYGYTF
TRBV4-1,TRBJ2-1,CASSQGLADYNEQFF
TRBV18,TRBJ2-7,CASSLLSEYSYEQYF
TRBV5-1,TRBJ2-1,CASHAYNEQFF
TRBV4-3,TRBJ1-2,CASSQERGRGSSGYTF
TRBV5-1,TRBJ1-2,CASSLMGQGISGYTF
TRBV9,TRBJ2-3,CASSATGWSTDTQYF
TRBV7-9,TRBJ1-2,CASSSNRGNYGYTF
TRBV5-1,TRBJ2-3,CASKYFSNTDTQYF
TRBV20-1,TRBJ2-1,CSARAGVSSYNEQFF
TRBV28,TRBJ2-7,CASSSGGQGRNEQYF
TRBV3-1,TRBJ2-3,CASSQAGRVTDTQYF
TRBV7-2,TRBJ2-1,CASSPFMGNEQFF
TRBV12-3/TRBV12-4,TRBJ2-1,CASTPGREYNEQFF
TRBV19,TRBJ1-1,CASSSQDRANTEAFF
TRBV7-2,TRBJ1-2,CASSLTDRGQAYGYTF
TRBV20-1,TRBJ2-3,CSANPPGRGADTQYF
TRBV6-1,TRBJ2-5,CASRGSGQETQYF
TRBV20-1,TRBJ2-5,CSATSIGHRETQYF
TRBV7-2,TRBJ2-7,CASSQRRDRGSYEQYF
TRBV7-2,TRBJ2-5,CASSFVTGTSGLSQYF
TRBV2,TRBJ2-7,CASSGEGEQYF
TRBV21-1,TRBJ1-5,CASSKARQGRYFFYSNQPQHF
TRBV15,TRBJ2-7,CATSGGHTYEQYF
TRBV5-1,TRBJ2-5,CASSNNPGGQETQYF
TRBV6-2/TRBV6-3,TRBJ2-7,CASSSHPPRTSNYEQYF
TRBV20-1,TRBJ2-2,CSAREMDTGELFF
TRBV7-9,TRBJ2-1,CASSYSSYEQFF
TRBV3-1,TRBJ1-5,CASSQATGSNQPQHF
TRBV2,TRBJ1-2,CASSARGTGGYGYTF
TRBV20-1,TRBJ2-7,CSARGGGRLAYEQYF
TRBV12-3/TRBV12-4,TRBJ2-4,CASSSKFEGAKNIQYF
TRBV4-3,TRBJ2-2,CASSQSSGILTGELFF
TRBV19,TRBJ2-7,CATGTSGGYEQYF
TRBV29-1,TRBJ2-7,CSVKAGGVYEQYF
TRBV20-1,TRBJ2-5,CSAIRTSGRETQYF
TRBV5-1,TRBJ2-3,CASSLNGGAGTDTQYF
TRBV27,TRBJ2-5,CASSMDSGESQETQYF
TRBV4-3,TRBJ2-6,CASSQFRTGAGANVLTF
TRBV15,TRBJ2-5,CATSRATGSGETQYF
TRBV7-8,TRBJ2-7,CASSYAAQRGYSEQYF
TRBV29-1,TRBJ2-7,CSASSGTDYEQYF
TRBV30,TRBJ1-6,CAFSGTGNSPLHF
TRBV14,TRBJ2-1,CASSQDSAGGGFF
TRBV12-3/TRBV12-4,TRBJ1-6,CASSPLGGYGNSPLHF
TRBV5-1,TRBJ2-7,CASSLQGTGPHEQYF
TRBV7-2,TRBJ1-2,CASSLAPGNYGYTF
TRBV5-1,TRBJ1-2,CASSPPGGERFGYTF
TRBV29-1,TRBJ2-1,CSVNRLYNEQFF
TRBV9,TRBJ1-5,CASSAGQGRGQPQHF
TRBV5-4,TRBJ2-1,CASSLNPENEQFF
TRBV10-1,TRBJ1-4,CASGETGAYEKLFF
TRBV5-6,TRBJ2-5,CASSPPQGWDGETQYF